The TCR beta chain described here comes from a study of identical twins. The V end was cut by 4 bases, the J end by 7 bases, with 20 bases between. In germline, CDR1 is SGHRS, CDR2 YFSETQ. There are 16 residues in the CDR3. This clonotype was observed many times. TCRdb reanalysed the 5' RACE reads using MiXCR and keeps one entry per CDR3 protein. The top ten hold around 1.6% of the sample, which has 500,000 to 700,000 distinct CDR3 sequences, roughly 6.6% seen once. These same records also appear under a second study, on yellow fever vaccine responses in identical twins.

The clonotype comes from a woman in her late teens or twenties in good health. The chain recombines TRBV5-1 with TRBJ1-4; tentative D call: TRBD1 (5 bases). Source material: PBMCs. The CDR3 DNA is TGCGCCAGCAGCCCCGAACGGTCGGGGGTTGGTGAAAAACTGTTTTTT. The encoded protein is CASSPERSGVGEKLFF.